These T cell receptor beta chains were read from a single sample in a study of tumor-infiltrating lymphocytes in primary liver carcinoma. TCRdb re-analysed the multiplex PCR reads in MiXCR, keeping a single row per CDR3 protein. Found here are 95,000 to 150,000 distinct CDR3 sequences, approximately 68% of them singletons; the top ten hold around 8.1%. The source material was tumor-adjacent normal liver tissue. These receptors were collected from a woman aged 60-75 years with primary liver carcinoma and hepatitis B virus infection. The conserved cysteine and the conserved F or W are not part of the CDR3 here. The order of the fields is V gene, clone size, CDR3 protein. Only part of the rows carry a size: once, few, many, or a class if the clone is expanded.

TRBV2 | . | ATILAVGNGYT
TRBV29-1 | many | SVEVGTSTQY
TRBV29-1 | . | CVAPGADMQY
TRBV10-2 | . | ASREELVGGRKTRY
TRBV5-4 | many | ASSPGLAGGLDYEQY
TRBV28 | . | ASSQQWATSYEQY
TRBV30 | . | ASARRLGQSDRGTYDYT
TRBV11-2 | . | ASSPWADTKY
TRBV5-8 | . | ASRKIQGVAQY
TRBV12-5 | medium-sized | ASGLVEETQY
TRBV11-2 | . | ANRSLTGYWNTEAF
TRBV12-3/TRBV12-4 | . | TSKKRNNEQF
TRBV5-5 | few | ASSLRRIGSYSTDTQY